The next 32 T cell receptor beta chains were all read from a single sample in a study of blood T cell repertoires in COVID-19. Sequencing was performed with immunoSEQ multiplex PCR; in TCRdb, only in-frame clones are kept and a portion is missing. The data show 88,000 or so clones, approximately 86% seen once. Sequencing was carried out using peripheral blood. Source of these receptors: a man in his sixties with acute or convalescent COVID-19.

CDR3 nucleotide sequence: TGTGCCAGCAGCCAAGATTTCACCGCGCGGGGATTTGAAGCTTTCTTT. This translates into CASSQDFTARGFEAFF. The V gene is TRBV14, the J gene TRBJ1-1; D not certain. In germline, CDR1 is SGHDN, CDR2 FVKESK. V was pared by 0 bases and J by 7 bases, with 18 bases between. The CDR3 has 16 residues.

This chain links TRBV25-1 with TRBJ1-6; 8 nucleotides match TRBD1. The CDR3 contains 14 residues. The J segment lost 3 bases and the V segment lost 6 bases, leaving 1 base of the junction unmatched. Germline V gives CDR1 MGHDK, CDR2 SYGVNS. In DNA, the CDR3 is TGTGCCAGCAGCGGACAGGGCTATAATTCACCCCTCCACTTT. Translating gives CASSGQGYNSPLHF.

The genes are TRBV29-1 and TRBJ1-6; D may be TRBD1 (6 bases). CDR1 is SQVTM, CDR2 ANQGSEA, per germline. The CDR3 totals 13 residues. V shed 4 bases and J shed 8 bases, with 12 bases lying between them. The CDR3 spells CSVGAGVDSPLHF. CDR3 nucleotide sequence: TGCAGCGTTGGGGCAGGGGTTGATTCACCCCTCCACTTT.

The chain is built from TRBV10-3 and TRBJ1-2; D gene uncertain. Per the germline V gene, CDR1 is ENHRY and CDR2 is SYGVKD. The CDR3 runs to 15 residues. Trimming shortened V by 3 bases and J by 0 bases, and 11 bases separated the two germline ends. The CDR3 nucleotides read TGTGCCATCAGTGACTGGAGAACGACTAACTATGGCTACACCTTC. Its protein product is CAISDWRTTNYGYTF.

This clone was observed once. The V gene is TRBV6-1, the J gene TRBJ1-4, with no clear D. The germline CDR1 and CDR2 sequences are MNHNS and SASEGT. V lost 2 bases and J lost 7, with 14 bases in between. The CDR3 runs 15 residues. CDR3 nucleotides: TGTGCCAGCAGTGAACGTGAGTTACGTGGTGAAAAACTGTTTTTT. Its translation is CASSERELRGEKLFF.

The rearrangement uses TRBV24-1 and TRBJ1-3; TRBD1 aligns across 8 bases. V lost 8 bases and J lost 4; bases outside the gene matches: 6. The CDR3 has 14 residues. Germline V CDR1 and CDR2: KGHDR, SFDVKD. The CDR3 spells CATIDRGGGNTIYF. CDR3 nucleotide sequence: TGTGCCACCATCGACAGGGGCGGAGGAAACACCATATATTTT.

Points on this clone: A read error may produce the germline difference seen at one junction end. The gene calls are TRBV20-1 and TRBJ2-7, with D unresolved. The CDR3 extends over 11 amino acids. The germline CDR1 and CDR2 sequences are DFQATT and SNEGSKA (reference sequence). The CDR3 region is CSARGSSEQYF. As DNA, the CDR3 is TGCAGTGCCAGAGGTTCCAGCGAGCAGTACTTC.

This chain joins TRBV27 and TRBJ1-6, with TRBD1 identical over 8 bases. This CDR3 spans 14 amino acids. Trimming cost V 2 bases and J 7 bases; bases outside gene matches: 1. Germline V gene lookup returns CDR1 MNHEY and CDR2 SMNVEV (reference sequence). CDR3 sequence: CASSLRDRNSPLHF. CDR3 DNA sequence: TGTGCCAGCAGTTTAAGGGACAGGAATTCACCCCTCCACTTT.

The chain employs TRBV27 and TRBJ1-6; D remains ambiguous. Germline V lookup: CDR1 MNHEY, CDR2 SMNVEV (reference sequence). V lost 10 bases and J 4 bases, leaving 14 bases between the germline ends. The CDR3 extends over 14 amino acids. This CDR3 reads CATRPGSYNSPLHF. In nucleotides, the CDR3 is TGTGCCACCCGGCCGGGTTCTTATAATTCACCCCTCCACTTT.

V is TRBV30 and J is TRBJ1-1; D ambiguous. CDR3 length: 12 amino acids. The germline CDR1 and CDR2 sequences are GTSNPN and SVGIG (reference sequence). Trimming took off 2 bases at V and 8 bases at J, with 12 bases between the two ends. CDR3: CAWSFGEREAFF. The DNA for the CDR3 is TGTGCCTGGAGTTTCGGGGAGAGGGAAGCTTTCTTT.

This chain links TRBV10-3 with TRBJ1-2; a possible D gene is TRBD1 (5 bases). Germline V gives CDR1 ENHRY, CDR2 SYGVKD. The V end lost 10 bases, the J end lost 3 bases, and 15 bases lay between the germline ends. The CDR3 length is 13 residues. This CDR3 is CATGQSKDYGYTF. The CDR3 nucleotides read TGTGCCACAGGACAAAGCAAGGACTATGGCTACACCTTC.

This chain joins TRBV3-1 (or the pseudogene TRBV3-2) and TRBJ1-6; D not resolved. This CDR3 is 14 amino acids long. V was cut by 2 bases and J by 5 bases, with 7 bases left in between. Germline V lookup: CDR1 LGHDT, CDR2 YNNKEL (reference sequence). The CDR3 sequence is CASSQRDNNSPLHF. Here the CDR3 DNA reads TGTGCCAGCAGCCAACGAGACAATAATTCACCCCTCCACTTT.

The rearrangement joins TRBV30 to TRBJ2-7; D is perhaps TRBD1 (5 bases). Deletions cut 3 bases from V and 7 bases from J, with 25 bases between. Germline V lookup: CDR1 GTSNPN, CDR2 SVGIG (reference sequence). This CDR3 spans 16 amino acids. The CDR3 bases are TGTGCCTGGAGAGAACCCTCGACAGCCAGAGGTCGGGAGCAGTACTTC. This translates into CAWREPSTARGREQYF.

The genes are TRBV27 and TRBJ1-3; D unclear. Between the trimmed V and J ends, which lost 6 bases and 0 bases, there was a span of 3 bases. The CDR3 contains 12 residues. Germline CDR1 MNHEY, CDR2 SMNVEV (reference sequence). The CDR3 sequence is CASRSSGNTIYF. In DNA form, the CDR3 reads TGTGCCAGCAGGAGCTCTGGAAACACCATATATTTT.

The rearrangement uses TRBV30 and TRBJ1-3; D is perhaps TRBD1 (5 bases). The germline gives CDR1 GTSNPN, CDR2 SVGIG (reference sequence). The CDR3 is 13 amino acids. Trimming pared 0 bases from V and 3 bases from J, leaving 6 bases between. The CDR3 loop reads CAWSVQGGNTIYF. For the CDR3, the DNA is TGTGCCTGGAGTGTGCAGGGTGGAAACACCATATATTTT.

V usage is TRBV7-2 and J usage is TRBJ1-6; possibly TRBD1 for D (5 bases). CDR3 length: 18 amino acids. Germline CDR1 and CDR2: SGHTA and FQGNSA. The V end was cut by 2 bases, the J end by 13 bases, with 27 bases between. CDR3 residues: CASSLIGPRQGISSPLHF. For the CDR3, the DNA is TGTGCCAGCAGCTTAATAGGACCTCGCCAGGGAATATCTTCCCCCCTCCACTTT.

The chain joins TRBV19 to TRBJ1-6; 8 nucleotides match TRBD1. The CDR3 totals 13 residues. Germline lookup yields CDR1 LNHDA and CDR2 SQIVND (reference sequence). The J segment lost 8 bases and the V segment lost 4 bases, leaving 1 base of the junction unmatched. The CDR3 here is CASSNRGDSPLHF. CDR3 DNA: TGTGCCAGTAGTAACAGGGGGGATTCACCCCTCCACTTT.

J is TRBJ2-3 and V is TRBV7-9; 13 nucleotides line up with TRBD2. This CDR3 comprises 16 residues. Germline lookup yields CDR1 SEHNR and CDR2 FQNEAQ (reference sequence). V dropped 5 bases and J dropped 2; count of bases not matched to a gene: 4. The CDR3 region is CASSQGLAGVTDTQYF. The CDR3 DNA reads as TGTGCCAGCAGCCAAGGACTAGCGGGGGTCACAGATACGCAGTATTTT. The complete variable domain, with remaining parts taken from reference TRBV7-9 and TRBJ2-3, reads DTGVSQNPRHKITKRGQNVTFRCDPISEHNRLYWYRQTLGQGPEFLTYFQNEAQLEKSRLLSDRFSAERPKGSFSTLEIQRTEQGDSAMYLCASSQGLAGVTDTQYFGPGTRLTVL.

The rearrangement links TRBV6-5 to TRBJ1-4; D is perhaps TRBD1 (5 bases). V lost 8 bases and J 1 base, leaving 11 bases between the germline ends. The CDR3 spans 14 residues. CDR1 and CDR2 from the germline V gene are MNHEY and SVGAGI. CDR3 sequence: CASGAVGTNEKLFF. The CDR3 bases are TGTGCCAGCGGGGCAGTGGGAACTAATGAAAAACTGTTTTTT.

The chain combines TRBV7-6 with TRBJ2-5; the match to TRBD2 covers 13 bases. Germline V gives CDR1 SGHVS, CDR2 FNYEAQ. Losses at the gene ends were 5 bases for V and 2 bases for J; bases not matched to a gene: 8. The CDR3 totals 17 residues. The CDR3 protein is CASSLGLAGSIQETQYF. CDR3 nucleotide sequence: TGTGCCAGCAGCCTGGGACTAGCGGGGTCTATACAAGAGACCCAGTACTTC.

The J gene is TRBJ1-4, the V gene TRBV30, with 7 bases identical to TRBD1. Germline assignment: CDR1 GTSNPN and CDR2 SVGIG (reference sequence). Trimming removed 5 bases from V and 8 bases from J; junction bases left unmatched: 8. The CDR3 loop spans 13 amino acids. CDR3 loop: CAWGDRVGEKLFF. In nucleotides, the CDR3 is TGTGCCTGGGGAGACAGGGTTGGAGAAAAACTGTTTTTT.

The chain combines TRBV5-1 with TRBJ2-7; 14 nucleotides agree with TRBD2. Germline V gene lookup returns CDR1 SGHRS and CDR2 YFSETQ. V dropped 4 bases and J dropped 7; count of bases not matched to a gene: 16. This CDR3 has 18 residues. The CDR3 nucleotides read TGCGCCAGCAGCCCGGGACTAGCGGGAGCAACTACGTCGAGAGAGCAGTACTTC. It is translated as CASSPGLAGATTSREQYF.

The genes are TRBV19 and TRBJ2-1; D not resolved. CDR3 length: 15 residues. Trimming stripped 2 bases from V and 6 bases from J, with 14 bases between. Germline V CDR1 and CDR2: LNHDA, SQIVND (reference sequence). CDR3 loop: CASSISGALGNEQFF. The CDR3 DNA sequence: TGTGCCAGTAGTATATCGGGTGCTTTGGGCAATGAGCAGTTCTTC.

The CDR3 loop is CATRLALKEKLFF. Written as DNA, the CDR3 is TGTGCCACGAGACTGGCTTTGAAGGAAAAACTGTTTTTT. The chain has TRBV6-5 and TRBJ1-4; the D is unclear. CDR1 and CDR2 from the germline V gene are MNHEY and SVGAGI. The CDR3 consists of 13 residues. The V end lost 10 bases, the J end lost 8 bases, and 17 bases lay between the germline ends.

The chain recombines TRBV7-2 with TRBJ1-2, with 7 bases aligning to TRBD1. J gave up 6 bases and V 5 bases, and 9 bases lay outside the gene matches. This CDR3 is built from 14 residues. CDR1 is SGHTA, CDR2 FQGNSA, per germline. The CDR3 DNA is TGTGCCAGCAGCCCCTGGACAGGAGCGAATGGCTACACCTTC. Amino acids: CASSPWTGANGYTF. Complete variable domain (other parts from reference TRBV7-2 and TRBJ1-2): GAGVSQSPSNKVTEKGKDVELRCDPISGHTALYWYRQSLGQGLEFLIYFQGNSAPDKSGLPSDRFSAERTGGSVSTLTIQRTQQEDSAVYLCASSPWTGANGYTFGSGTRLTVV.

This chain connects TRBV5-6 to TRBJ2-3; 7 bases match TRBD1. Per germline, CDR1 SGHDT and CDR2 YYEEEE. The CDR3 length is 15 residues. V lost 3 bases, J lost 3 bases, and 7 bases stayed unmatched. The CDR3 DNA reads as TGTGCCAGCAGCTCCAACAGGGGTGGGACAGATACGCAGTATTTT. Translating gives CASSSNRGGTDTQYF. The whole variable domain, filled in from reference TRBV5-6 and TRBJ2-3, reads DAGVTQSPTHLIKTRGQQVTLRCSPKSGHDTVSWYQQALGQGPQFIFQYYEEEERQRGNFPDRFSGHQFPNYSSELNVNALLLGDSALYLCASSSNRGGTDTQYFGPGTRLTVL.

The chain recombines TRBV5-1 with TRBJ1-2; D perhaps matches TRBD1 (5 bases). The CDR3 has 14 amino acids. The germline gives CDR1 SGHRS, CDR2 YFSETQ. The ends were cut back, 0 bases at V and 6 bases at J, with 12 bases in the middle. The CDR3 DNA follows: TGCGCCAGCAGCTTGGCAGGACGGGGGGATGGCTACACCTTC. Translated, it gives CASSLAGRGDGYTF.

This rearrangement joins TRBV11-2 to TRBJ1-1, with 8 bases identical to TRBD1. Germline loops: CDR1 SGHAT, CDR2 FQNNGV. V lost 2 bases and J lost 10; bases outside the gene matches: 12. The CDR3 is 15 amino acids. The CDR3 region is CASSLNRGTGATAFF. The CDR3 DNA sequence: TGTGCCAGCAGCTTAAACAGGGGGACTGGTGCAACAGCTTTCTTT.

As DNA, the CDR3 is TGTGCCAGCAGCTCCGGGACTAGCGGGGGTTCAGATACGCAGTATTTT. Amino acid sequence: CASSSGTSGGSDTQYF. This sequence joins TRBV7-9 and TRBJ2-3; 14 positions agree with TRBD2. Germline-derived CDR1 and CDR2 are SEHNR and FQNEAQ (reference sequence). This CDR3 has 16 amino acids. The V segment lost 4 bases and the J segment 4 bases; nucleotides outside the gene matches: 4. The full variable domain, completed using reference TRBV7-9 and TRBJ2-3, is DTGVSQNPRHKITKRGQNVTFRCDPISEHNRLYWYRQTLGQGPEFLTYFQNEAQLEKSRLLSDRFSAERPKGSFSTLEIQRTEQGDSAMYLCASSSGTSGGSDTQYFGPGTRLTVL.

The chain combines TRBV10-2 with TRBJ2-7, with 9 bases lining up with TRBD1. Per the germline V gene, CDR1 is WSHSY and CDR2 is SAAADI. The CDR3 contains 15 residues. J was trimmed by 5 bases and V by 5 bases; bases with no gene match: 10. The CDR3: CASSPNRDRDHEQYF. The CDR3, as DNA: TGCGCCAGCAGTCCGAACCGGGACAGGGACCACGAGCAGTACTTC.

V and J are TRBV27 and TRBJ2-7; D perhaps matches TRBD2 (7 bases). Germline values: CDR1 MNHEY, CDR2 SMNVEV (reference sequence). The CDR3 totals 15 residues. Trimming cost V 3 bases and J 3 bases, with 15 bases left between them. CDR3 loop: CASSFGRGAYYEQYF. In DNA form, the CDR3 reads TGTGCCAGCAGTTTCGGACGGGGGGCCTACTACGAGCAGTACTTC.

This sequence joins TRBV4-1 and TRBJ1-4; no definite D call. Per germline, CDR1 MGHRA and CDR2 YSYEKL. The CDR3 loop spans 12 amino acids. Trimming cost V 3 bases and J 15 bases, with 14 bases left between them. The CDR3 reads CASSQAGIGVFF. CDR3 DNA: TGCGCCAGCAGCCAGGCCGGGATTGGGGTGTTTTTT.